These 2 T cell receptor beta chains were all obtained from the same sample, sequenced in a study of blood T cell repertoires in COVID-19 (dated by TCRdb to the early 2020s). The library was produced with the immunoSEQ multiplex PCR assay. Imported from immuneACCESS, the table was reduced by TCRdb to in-frame sequences with V and J called. These copies leave out some clones; in studies compared against another copy, an unresolved V gene accounts for under half, and the cause of the remainder is not known. Within this sample are over 250,000 clones, with more than 75% of them counted one time only. Roughly 2% of the sample comes from the top ten. Sequenced: PBMCs or T cells enriched from blood (not recorded which). The receptors derive from a woman in her sixties or seventies in a cohort exposed to, infected with or recovered from COVID-19 (not recorded which).

The table lists this clone with a count of one. The chain couples TRBV5-1 to TRBJ1-5; D is unclear. The V end lost 1 base, the J end lost 5 bases, and 7 bases lay between the germline ends. The CDR3 spans 13 residues. Looked up from germline, CDR1 is SGHRS and CDR2 is YFSETQ. CDR3 sequence: CASSLTPDQPQHF. CDR3 DNA: TGCGCCAGCAGCTTGACGCCAGATCAGCCCCAGCATTTT. The variable domain in full, with the rest retrieved from reference TRBV5-1 and TRBJ1-5, is KAGVTQTPRYLIKTRGQQVTLSCSPISGHRSVSWYQQTPGQGLQFLFEYFSETQRNKGNFPGRFSGRQFSNSRSEMNVSTLELGDSALYLCASSLTPDQPQHFGDGTRLSIL.

V usage is TRBV7-2 and J usage is TRBJ2-3; D is perhaps TRBD1 (6 bases). This CDR3 has 16 amino acids. CDR1 and CDR2 from the germline V gene are SGHTA and FQGNSA. V dropped 5 bases and J dropped 5 bases, with 20 bases sitting between them. This CDR3 reads CASSIQGGNRGDTQYF. The CDR3 DNA is TGTGCCAGCAGCATACAAGGGGGTAATCGGGGAGATACGCAGTATTTT.